This T cell receptor beta chain was sequenced for a study of Tregs in tolerant kidney transplant recipients. Thawed PBMCs were FACS-sorted into unstimulated CD4+CD25+CD127- regulatory T cells, CD4+CD25- non-regulatory cells, CD4 and CD8 cells. Generated by immunoSEQ multiplex PCR, the TCRdb table keeps only in-frame clones and is missing some. The data show about 120,000 clones, with about 91% seen just once and over 0.5% held by the top ten. This CDR3 contains 15 residues. Unmatched junction bases numbered 7, after V lost 2 bases and J lost 5 bases. Per the germline V gene, CDR1 is MNHEY and CDR2 is SVGAGI. This clone was picked up one time. Its antigen is not identified. Whole-study findings and limits: Activated donor B cell expansion appeared to reveal the most relevant donor-specific TCRbeta repertoire.

The TCR sequence derives from a human donor in good health. V and J are TRBV6-5 and TRBJ1-2, with TRBD1 identical over 8 bases. Sequenced material: CD4+ T cells from blood. CDR3 region: CASSYVAQGGYGYTF. CDR3 bases: TGTGCCAGCAGTTACGTCGCACAGGGGGGTTATGGCTACACCTTC.